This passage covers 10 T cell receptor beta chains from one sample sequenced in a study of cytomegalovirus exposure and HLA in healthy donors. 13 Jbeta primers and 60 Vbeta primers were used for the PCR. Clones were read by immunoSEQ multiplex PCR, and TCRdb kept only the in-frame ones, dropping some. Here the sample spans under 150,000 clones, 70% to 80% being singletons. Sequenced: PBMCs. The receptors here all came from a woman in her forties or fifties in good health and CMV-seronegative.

DNA for the CDR3: TGTGCCAGCAGTTTACTCCGACAGCTCCACGAGCAGTACTTC. Translation: CASSLLRQLHEQYF. The V call is TRBV28, the J call TRBJ2-7, with D tentatively TRBD1 (5 bases). Germline CDR1 reads MDHEN; CDR2 reads SYDVKM. V was cut by 2 bases and J by 5 bases, with 13 bases left in between. The CDR3 runs 14 residues.

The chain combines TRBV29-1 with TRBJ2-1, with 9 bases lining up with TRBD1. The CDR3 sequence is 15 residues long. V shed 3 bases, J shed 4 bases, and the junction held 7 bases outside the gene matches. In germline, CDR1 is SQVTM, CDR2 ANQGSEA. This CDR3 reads CSVDRRGQGYNEQFF. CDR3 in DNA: TGCAGCGTTGATCGCCGCGGACAGGGGTACAATGAGCAGTTCTTC.

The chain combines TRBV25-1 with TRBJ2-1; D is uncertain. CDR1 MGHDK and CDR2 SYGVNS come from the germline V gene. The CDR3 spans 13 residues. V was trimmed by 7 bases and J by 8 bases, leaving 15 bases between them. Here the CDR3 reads CASNVFPGYEQFF. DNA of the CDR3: TGTGCCAGCAATGTATTCCCAGGCTATGAGCAGTTCTTC.

CDR3 loop: CASSWADRALLSGANVLTF. CDR3 in DNA: TGTGCCAGCAGCTGGGCGGACAGGGCGCTACTCTCTGGGGCCAACGTCCTGACTTTC. The J gene is TRBJ2-6, the V gene TRBV5-4, with TRBD1 matching over 8 bases. This CDR3 comprises 19 residues. The V and J ends lost 3 bases and 0 bases, in that order; junction bases with no gene match: 11. Germline CDR1 and CDR2: SGHNT and YYREEE (reference sequence).

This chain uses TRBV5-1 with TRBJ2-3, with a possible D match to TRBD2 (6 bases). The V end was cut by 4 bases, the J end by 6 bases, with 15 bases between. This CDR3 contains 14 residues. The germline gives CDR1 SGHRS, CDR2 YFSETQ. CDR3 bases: TGCGCCAGCAGCCCGGGGGACTTGGGGGATACGCAGTATTTT. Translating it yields CASSPGDLGDTQYF.

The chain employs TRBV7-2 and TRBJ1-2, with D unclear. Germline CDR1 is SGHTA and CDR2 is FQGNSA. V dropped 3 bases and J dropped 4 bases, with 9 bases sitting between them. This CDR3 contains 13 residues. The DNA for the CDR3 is TGTGCCAGCAGCTTCTTACAGTCCTATGGCTACACCTTC. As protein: CASSFLQSYGYTF. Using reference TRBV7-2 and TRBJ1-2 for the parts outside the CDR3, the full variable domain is GAGVSQSPSNKVTEKGKDVELRCDPISGHTALYWYRQSLGQGLEFLIYFQGNSAPDKSGLPSDRFSAERTGGSVSTLTIQRTQQEDSAVYLCASSFLQSYGYTFGSGTRLTVV.

The CDR3 DNA reads TGTGCCAGCAGCGCCCGACAGGGTGGCAATCAGCCCCAGCATTTT. Translating gives CASSARQGGNQPQHF. This rearrangement joins TRBV7-2 to TRBJ1-5, with TRBD1 matching over 7 bases. Germline values: CDR1 SGHTA, CDR2 FQGNSA. This CDR3 is built from 15 residues. V trimming: 5 bases; J trimming: 2 bases; junction bases outside the gene matches: 6.

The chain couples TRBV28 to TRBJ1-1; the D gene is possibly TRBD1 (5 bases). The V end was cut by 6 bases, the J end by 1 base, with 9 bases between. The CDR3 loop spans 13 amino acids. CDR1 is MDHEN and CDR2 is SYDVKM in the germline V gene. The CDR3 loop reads CASRRQWNTEAFF. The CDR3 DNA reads TGTGCCAGCAGGCGACAGTGGAACACTGAAGCTTTCTTT.

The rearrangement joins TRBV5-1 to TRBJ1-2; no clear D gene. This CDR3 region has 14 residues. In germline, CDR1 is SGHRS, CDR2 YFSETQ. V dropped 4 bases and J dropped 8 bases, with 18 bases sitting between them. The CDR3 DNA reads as TGCGCCAGCAGCCCCGGTGCATTTGCTAGGGGCTACACCTTC. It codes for CASSPGAFARGYTF.

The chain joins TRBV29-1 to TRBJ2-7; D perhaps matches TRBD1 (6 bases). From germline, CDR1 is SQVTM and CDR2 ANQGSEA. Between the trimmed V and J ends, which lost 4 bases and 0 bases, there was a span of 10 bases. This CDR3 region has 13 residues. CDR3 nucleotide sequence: TGCAGCGTTGGACAGGCGAACTCCTACGAGCAGTACTTC. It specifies CSVGQANSYEQYF.